The T cell receptor (beta chain) described here comes from a study of CD4+ T cells in melanoma. In the case of this clone: Its antigen is currently unknown.

Only in-frame clones appear in the TCRdb table, and some are missing; sequencing was by immunoSEQ multiplex PCR. The sample gives about 10,000 clones, around 62% of which show up once; about 13% is in the top ten. Germline V gene data show CDR1 as SQVTM and CDR2 as ANQGSEA. V lost 7 bases to trimming and J lost 5 bases; unmatched junction nucleotides: 9. The CDR3 is 15 residues long. General study findings and limits: CD8+ T cell, macrophage and B cell function reportedly correlated with neoantigen-specific CD4+ T cells.

Material: cells from a culture (not recorded whether cultured in vitro). The clonotype was recovered from a human donor with melanoma. The chain has TRBV29-1 and TRBJ2-1, with 12 bases fitting TRBD2. CDR3 coding DNA: TGCAGCGCCCGTAGGGGACTAGCGGGTAACAATGAGCAGTTCTTC. Protein sequence: CSARRGLAGNNEQFF.